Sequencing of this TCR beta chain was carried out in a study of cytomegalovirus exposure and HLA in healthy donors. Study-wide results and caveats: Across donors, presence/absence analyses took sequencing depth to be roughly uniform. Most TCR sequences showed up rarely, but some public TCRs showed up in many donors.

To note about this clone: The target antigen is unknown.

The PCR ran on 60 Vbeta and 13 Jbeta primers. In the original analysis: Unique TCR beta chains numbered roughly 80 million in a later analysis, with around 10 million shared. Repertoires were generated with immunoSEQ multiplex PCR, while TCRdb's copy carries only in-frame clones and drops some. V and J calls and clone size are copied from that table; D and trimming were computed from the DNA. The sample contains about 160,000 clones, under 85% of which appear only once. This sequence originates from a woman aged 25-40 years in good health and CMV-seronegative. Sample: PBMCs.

The CDR3 region is CAWSVRRGEGDTQYF. Here the CDR3 DNA reads TGTGCCTGGAGTGTAAGACGGGGGGAGGGAGATACGCAGTATTTT. The J gene is TRBJ2-3, the V gene TRBV30, with 7 bases fitting TRBD2. The germline CDR1 and CDR2 sequences are GTSNPN and SVGIG (reference sequence). The ends lost 0 bases at V and 5 bases at J; junction bases unmatched: 8. The CDR3 covers 15 residues.